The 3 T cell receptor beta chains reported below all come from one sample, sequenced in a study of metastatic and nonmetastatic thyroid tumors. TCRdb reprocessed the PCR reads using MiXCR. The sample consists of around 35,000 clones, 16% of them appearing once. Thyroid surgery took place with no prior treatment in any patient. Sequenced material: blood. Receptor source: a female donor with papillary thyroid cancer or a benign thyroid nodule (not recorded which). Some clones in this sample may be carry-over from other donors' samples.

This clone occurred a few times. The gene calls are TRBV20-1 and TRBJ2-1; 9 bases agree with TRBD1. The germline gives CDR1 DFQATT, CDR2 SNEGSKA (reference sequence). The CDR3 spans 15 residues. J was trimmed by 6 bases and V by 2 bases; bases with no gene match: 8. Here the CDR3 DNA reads TGCAGTGCTAGATTGAACAGGGGGCCCAGCAATGAGCAGTTCTTC. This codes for CSARLNRGPSNEQFF.

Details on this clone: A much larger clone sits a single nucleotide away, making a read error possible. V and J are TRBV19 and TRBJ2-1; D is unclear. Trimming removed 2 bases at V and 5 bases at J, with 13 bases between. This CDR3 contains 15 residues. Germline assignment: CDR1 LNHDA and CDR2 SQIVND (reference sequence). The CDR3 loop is CASSITSNANNEQFF. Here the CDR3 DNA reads TGTGCCAGTAGTATAACCTCGAACGCCAACAATGAGCAGTTCTTC. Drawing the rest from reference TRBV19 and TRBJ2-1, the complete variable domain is DGGITQSPKYLFRKEGQNVTLSCEQNLNHDAMYWYRQDPGQGLRLIYYSQIVNDFQKGDIAEGYSVSREKKESFPLTVTSAQKNPTAFYLCASSITSNANNEQFFGPGTRLTVL.

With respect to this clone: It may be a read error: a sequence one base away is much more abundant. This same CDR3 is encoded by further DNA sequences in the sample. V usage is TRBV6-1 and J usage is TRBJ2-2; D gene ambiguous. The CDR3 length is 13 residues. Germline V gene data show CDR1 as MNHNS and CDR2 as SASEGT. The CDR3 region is CASRLLAAGELFF. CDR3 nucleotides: TGTGCCAGCAGATTGTTAGCCGCCGGTGAGCTGTTTTTC.